This T cell receptor beta chain came from a study of T cells after yellow fever vaccination (dated by TCRdb to about 2019). Regarding the complete study: Memory subsets (EM, EMRA, CM and Tscm) were sorted on a BD FACS Aria III using CD3, CD45RA, CCR7 and CD95 staining. The SMART-Seq v4 Ultra Low Input RNA kit was used to prepare libraries from fractions with low cell numbers. To follow T-cell clones before and after primary and booster YFV17D yellow fever vaccination, bulk TCR alpha and beta repertoires were sequenced over time. Two healthy male donors, one aged 18 to 29 and one aged 30 to 40 years, made up the cohort. Blood samples were taken at several timepoints before and after primary and secondary immunization, and bulk PBMC replicates and cell subsets were isolated. Memory subsets were sorted on days 0, 15 and 45 and at 18 months following primary vaccination, and on days 0, 15 and 45 following the 30-year booster. Broader findings and caveats from the paper: The study included only a couple of donors, which limits how far the findings can be generalized. After the booster, most clones that had expanded after primary vaccination were detected again (around 95% of CD4 and roughly 86% of CD8), suggesting broad maintenance of memory. In the sorted memory subsets on day 0, nearly all vaccine-responding clonotypes were below the level of detection. The secondary T-cell response was found to be weaker but faster than the primary response, with a peak reached on day 5 rather than on day 15. A small share of clonotypes occurred in both CD4 and CD8 compartments, likely arising from convergent recombination. Computational filtering was needed because FACS-sorted repertoires could contain abundant contaminating clonotypes from the bulk population.

The sample's treatment or condition label is to be understood as: live attenuated yellow fever vaccine strain. A standard Ficoll-Paque protocol was used to isolate PBMCs from peripheral blood. For sorted memory subsets, RNA extraction was done with the RNeasy Micro Kit. CDR1 SGDLS and CDR2 YYNGEE are derived from the germline V gene. The CDR3 measures 14 amino acids from cysteine to phenylalanine. Kept here is only the CDR3 DNA, which spans 42 bases and is read in frame from base 1. This clonotype was detected many times. Germline is not matched at one junction end, which may reflect a read error. Synthesis of TCR cDNA relied on 5'RACE template switching, a step that introduced a universal primer site along with unique molecular identifiers. cDNA synthesis was primed from both the TCR alpha and TCR beta constant segments. Library amplification involved two PCR steps, and the second step added sample barcodes and sequencing adapters. Sequencing of libraries was done on Illumina HiSeq 2500 (2x100 bp) or NovaSeq (2x150 bp). The study's processing was this. MIGEC was used to demultiplex reads and collapse the reads into UMI consensus sequences, and MiXCR was used for V(D)J alignment. Vaccine-responding clonotypes were identified with edgeR using replicate PBMC samples, with FDR below 0.01 and a log2 fold change above 5 up to day 15 being required. Each bulk clonotype received a CD4 or CD8 identity based on whether the sequenced CD4 or CD8 repertoire contained that clonotype at higher abundance. To estimate the distribution of each clone across memory phenotypes, clonotype frequencies in memory subsets were weighted by FACS-sorted cell numbers. TCRdb reanalyzed the raw reads on its own, using fastp at Q25 for trimming and MiXCR for clone calling, and kept in-frame beta chains. Records with the same CDR3 protein are collapsed into one entry carrying the most frequent genes and DNA. The V and J calls reflect TCRdb's pipeline rather than the authors' work. Within this sample are 35,000 to 55,000 distinct CDR3 sequences, with around 6.8% of them counted one time only. Of the sample, over 9.5% is held by the ten largest clones.

The chain is assembled from TRBV9 and TRBJ2-7; TRBD1 is perhaps the D gene, given 6 matching bases. The sample consisted of PBMCs, either bulk or a sorted T-cell subset (CD4+, CD8+, memory, or dextramer-sorted; not recorded which), taken 45 days after the yellow fever booster vaccination. This receptor was taken from a man aged 25-40 years who received the YFV17D yellow fever vaccine. The CDR3 is CASSTGTNEMELSF. At the DNA level, the sequence is TGTGCCAGCAGCACCGGGACAAACGAGATGGAGCTGTCTTTC.